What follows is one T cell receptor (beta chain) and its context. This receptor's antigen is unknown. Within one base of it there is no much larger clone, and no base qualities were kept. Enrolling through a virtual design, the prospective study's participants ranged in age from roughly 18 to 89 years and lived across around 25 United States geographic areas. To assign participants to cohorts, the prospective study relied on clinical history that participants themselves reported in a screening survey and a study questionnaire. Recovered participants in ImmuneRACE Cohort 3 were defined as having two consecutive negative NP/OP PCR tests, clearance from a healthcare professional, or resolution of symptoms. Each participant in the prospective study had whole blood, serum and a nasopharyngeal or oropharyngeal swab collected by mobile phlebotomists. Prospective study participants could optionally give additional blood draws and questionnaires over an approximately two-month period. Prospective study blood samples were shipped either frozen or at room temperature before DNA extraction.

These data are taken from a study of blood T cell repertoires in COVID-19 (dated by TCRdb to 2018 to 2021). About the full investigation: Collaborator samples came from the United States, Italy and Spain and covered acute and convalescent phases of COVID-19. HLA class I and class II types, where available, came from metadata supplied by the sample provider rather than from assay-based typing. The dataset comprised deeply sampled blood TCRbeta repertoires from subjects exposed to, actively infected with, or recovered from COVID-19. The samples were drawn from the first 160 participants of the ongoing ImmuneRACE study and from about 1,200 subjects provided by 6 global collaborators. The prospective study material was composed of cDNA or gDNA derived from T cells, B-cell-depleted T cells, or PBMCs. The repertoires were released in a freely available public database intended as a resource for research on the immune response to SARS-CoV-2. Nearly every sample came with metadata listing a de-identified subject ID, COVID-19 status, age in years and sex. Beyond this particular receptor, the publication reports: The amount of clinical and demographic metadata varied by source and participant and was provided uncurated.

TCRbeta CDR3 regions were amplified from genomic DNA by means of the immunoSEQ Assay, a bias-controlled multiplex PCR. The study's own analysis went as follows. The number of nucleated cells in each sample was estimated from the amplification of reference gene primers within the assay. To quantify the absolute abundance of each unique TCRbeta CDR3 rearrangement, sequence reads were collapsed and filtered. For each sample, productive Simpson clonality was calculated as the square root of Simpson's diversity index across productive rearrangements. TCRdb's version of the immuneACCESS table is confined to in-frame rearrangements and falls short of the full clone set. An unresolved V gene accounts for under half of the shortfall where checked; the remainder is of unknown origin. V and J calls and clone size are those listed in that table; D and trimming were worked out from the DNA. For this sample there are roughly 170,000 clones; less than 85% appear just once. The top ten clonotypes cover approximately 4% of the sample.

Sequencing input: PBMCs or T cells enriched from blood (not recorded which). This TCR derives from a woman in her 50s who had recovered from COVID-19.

The DNA sequence is given as TGTGCCAGCAGCCTACAGGCTCACTATGGCTACACCTTC. Its amino acids are CASSLQAHYGYTF. The sequence links TRBV7-2 to TRBJ1-2, with a weak D call of TRBD1 (5 bases match). The germline V gene yields SGHTA for CDR1 and FQGNSA for CDR2. Including cysteine and phenylalanine, the CDR3 has 13 amino acids. Only the CDR3 portion is preserved as DNA: 39 bases, with reading frame beginning at the first base. Trimming costs V 5 bases and J 3 bases, and their ends lie 10 bases apart.